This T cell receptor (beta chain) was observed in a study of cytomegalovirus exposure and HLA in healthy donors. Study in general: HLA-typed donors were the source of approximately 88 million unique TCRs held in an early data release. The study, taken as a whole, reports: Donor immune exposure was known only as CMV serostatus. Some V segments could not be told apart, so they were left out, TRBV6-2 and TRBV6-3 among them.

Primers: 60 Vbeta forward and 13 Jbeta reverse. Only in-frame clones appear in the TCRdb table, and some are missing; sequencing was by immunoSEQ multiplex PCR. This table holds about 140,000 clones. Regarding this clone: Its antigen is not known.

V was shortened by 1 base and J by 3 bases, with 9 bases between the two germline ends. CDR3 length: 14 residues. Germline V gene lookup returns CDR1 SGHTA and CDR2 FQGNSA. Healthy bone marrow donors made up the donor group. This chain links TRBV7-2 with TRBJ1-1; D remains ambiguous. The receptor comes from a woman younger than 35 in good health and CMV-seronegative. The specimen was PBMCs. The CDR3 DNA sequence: TGTGCCAGCAGCTTAGAATTCCGCGACACTGAAGCTTTCTTT. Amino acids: CASSLEFRDTEAFF. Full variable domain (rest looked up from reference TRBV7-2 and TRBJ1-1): GAGVSQSPSNKVTEKGKDVELRCDPISGHTALYWYRQSLGQGLEFLIYFQGNSAPDKSGLPSDRFSAERTGGSVSTLTIQRTQQEDSAVYLCASSLEFRDTEAFFGQGTRLTVV.